The clone carrying this TCR beta chain was seen a handful of times. No antigen is known for it. The PCR ran on 60 Vbeta and 13 Jbeta primers. The data were produced by immunoSEQ multiplex PCR, yet TCRdb's version contains in-frame clones alone and is incomplete. The sample has approximately 120,000 clones, roughly a sixth seen once; the top ten hold roughly 3%. The record originates from a study of cytomegalovirus exposure and HLA in healthy donors. Study results and limitations: With further analysis later on, most CMV-associated TCR beta chains appeared HLA-restricted. TCR beta chain V- and J-gene trimming was linked, in a later analysis, to a missense variant in DCLRE1C.

Trimming at V came to 0 bases and at J to 6 bases, leaving 0 bases not matched to a gene. Germline values: CDR1 SGHTA, CDR2 FQGNSA. The CDR3 covers 13 residues. This chain joins TRBV7-2 and TRBJ2-3, with 7 nucleotides matching TRBD2. The sample comprised PBMCs. The clonotype was recovered from a female donor in good health and CMV-seropositive. Written as DNA, the CDR3 is TGTGCCAGCAGCTTAGCAGCGGGGGATACGCAGTATTTT. This gives the protein CASSLAAGDTQYF.